This T cell receptor beta chain came from a study of response to subunit inactivated influenza vaccine. In regard to this clonotype: Its antigen is as yet unknown.

V lost 2 bases and J lost 5, with 10 bases in between. The length of the CDR3 is 13 residues. Germline V gene sequence: CDR1 SGHDT, CDR2 YYEEEE. TCRdb processed the RT-PCR reads anew with MiXCR; each CDR3 protein has one entry. The sample holds 500,000 or so distinct CDR3 sequences, about a tenth seen once. The study, taken as a whole, reports: Each seasonal influenza vaccination, the authors suggested, recruits few new T cells.

The receptor's source is a man in his fifties or sixties who received an inactivated influenza vaccine. The chain uses TRBV5-6 and TRBJ1-1, with D possibly being TRBD1 (5 bases). The starting material was PBMCs from blood, obtained roughly 45 days after vaccination. The CDR3 here is CASSFGTGTEAFF. The CDR3 DNA follows: TGTGCCAGCAGCTTTGGGACGGGTACTGAAGCTTTCTTT. The variable domain in full, with the rest retrieved from reference TRBV5-6 and TRBJ1-1, is DAGVTQSPTHLIKTRGQQVTLRCSPKSGHDTVSWYQQALGQGPQFIFQYYEEEERQRGNFPDRFSGHQFPNYSSELNVNALLLGDSALYLCASSFGTGTEAFFGQGTRLTVV.